This T cell receptor (beta chain) was recovered during a study of blood T cell repertoires in COVID-19. The CDR3 sequence is 12 residues long. The V segment lost 2 bases and the J segment 7 bases; nucleotides outside the gene matches: 2. Per the germline V gene, CDR1 is GTSNPN and CDR2 is SVGIG (reference sequence). Clones were sequenced by immunoSEQ multiplex PCR, and TCRdb holds only the in-frame ones, with some missing. This table has hundreds of thousands of clones, 84% appearing once. The TCR originated in a man under 40 with acute COVID-19. The chain has TRBV30 and TRBJ2-1; 7 bases map to TRBD1. Sequenced sample: PBMCs or T cells enriched from blood (not recorded which). The CDR3: CAWSKGANEQFF. The CDR3 DNA sequence: TGTGCCTGGAGTAAGGGGGCGAATGAGCAGTTCTTC.